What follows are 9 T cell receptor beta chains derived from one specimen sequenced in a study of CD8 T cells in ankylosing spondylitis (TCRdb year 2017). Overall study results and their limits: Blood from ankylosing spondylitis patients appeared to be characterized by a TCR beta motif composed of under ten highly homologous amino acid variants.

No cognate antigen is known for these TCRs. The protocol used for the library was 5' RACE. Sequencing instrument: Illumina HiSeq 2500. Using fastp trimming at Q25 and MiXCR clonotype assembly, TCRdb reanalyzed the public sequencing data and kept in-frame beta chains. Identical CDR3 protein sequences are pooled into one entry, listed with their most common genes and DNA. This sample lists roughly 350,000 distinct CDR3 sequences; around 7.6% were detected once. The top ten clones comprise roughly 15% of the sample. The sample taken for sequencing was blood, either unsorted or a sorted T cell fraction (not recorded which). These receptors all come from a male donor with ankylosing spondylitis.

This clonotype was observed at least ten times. Here the CDR3 DNA reads TGTGCCAGCAGCCAAGGGAAGGCTCGGAATTCACCCCTCCACTTT. It specifies CASSQGKARNSPLHF. The rearrangement links TRBV3-1 to TRBJ1-6, with no clear D. V lost 1 base to trimming and J lost 7 bases, with 11 bases between them. CDR1 and CDR2 (germline): LGHDT, YNNKEL (reference sequence). This CDR3 is 15 amino acids long.

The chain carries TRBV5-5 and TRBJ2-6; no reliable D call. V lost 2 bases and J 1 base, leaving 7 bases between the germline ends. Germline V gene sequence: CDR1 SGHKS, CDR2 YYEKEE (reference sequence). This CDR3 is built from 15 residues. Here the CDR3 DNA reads TGTGCCAGCAGCTTTGGCACGTCTGGGGCCAACGTCCTGACTTTC. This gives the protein CASSFGTSGANVLTF.

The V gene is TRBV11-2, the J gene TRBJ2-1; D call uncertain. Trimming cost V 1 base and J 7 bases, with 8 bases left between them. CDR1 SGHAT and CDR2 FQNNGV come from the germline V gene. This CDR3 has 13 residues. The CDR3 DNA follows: TGTGCCAGCAGCTTAGGTTTTAGTAATGAGCAGTTCTTC. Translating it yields CASSLGFSNEQFF. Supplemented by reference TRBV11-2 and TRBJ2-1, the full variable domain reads EAGVAQSPRYKIIEKRQSVAFWCNPISGHATLYWYQQILGQGPKLLIQFQNNGVVDDSQLPKDRFSAERLKGVDSTLKIQPAKLEDSAVYLCASSLGFSNEQFFGPGTRLTVL.

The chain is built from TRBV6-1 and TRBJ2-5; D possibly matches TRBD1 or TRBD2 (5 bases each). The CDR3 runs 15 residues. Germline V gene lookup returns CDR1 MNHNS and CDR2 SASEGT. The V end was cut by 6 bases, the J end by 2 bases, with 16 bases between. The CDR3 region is CASRGQSGKQETQYF. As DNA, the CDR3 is TGTGCCAGCAGGGGGCAAAGCGGAAAACAAGAGACCCAGTACTTC.

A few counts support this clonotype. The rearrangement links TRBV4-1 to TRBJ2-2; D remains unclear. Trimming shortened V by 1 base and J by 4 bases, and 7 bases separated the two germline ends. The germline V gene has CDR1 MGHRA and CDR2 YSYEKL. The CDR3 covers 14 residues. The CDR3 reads CASSQAPGTGELFF. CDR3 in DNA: TGCGCCAGCAGCCAAGCCCCAGGCACCGGGGAGCTGTTTTTT.

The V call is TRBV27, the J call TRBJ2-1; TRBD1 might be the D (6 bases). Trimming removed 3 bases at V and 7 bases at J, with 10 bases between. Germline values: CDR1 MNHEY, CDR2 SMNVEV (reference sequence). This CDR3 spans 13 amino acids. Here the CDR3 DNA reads TGTGCCAGCAGTTTGAACAGGGAGAATGAGCAGTTCTTC. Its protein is CASSLNRENEQFF.

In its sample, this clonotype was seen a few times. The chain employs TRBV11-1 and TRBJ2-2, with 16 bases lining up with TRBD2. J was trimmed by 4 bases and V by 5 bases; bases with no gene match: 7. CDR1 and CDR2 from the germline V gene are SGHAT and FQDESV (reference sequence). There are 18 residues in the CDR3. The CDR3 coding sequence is TGTGCCAGCAGCCGCCCGGGACTAGCGGGAGGGGGCACCGGGGAGCTGTTTTTT. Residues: CASSRPGLAGGGTGELFF. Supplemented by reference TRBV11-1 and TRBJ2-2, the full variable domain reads EAEVAQSPRYKITEKSQAVAFWCDPISGHATLYWYRQILGQGPELLVQFQDESVVDDSQLPKDRFSAERLKGVDSTLKIQPAELGDSAMYLCASSRPGLAGGGTGELFFGEGSRLTVL.

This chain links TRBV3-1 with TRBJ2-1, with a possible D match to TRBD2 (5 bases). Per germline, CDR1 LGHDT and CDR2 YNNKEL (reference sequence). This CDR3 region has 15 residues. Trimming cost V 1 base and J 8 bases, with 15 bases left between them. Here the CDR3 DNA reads TGTGCCAGCAGCCAAGGGGTGACTATGTACCATGAGCAGTTCTTC. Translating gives CASSQGVTMYHEQFF.

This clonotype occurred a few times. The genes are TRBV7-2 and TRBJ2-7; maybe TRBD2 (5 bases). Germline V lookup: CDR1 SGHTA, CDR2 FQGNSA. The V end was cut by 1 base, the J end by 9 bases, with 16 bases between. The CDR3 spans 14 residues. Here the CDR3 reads CASSLDTGKERQYF. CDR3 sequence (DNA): TGTGCCAGCAGCTTAGATACGGGGAAAGAGCGGCAGTACTTC.